Shown below are 30 T cell receptor beta chains from a single sample sequenced in a study of vaccination and CD4 T cells after COVID-19. Cultured CD4+ T cells had their DNA profiled by the Oncomine TCR Beta short-read assay. TCRdb used MiXCR to reprocess the PCR reads, holding one entry per CDR3 protein. The data hold about 5,400 distinct CDR3 sequences, with around 44% observed a single time. These TCRs' antigens remain unknown. Treatment denoted: approximately 11-day PBMC culture with coronavirus spike peptide pools or control peptides (ViraFEST assay). Sequences were obtained from CD4+ T cells from blood, cultured in vitro. The source is a human donor who had recovered from COVID-19.

This clonotype was picked up one time. The J gene is TRBJ2-1, the V gene TRBV24-1; no reliable D call. V shed 4 bases and J shed 0 bases, with 6 bases lying between them. CDR1 and CDR2 from the germline V gene are KGHDR and SFDVKD. The CDR3 length is 14 residues. CDR3 in amino acids: CATSDGSSYNEQFF. The CDR3 DNA reads as TGTGCCACCAGTGACGGCTCCTCCTACAATGAGCAGTTCTTC.

This clonotype was picked up a small number of times. This sequence joins TRBV20-1 and TRBJ2-5, with D perhaps TRBD2 (6 bases). There are 12 residues in the CDR3. The V gene's germline CDR1 is DFQATT and CDR2 SNEGSKA (reference sequence). V lost 5 bases, J lost 3 bases, and 10 bases lay in between. CDR3 sequence reads: CSAPREKETQYF. The CDR3 DNA reads TGCAGTGCTCCCCGGGAGAAAGAGACCCAGTACTTC.

The chain links TRBV15 to TRBJ2-5; 10 bases fit TRBD2. V was clipped by 0 bases and J by 4 bases; unmatched bases: 2. The CDR3 is 15 amino acids. Germline values: CDR1 LNHNV, CDR2 YYDKDF (reference sequence). The CDR3 nucleotides are TGTGCCACCAGCAGAGAAGCGGGGGGGCCAGAGACCCAGTACTTC. Translated: CATSREAGGPETQYF.

This clonotype has only a few counts. The rearrangement uses TRBV6-1 and TRBJ2-5; D is unclear. The germline V gene encodes CDR1 MNHNS and CDR2 SASEGT. CDR3 length: 13 residues. Trimming cost V 6 bases and J 1 base, with 9 bases left between them. CDR3 residues: CASRIGLQETQYF. The DNA for the CDR3 is TGTGCCAGCAGAATCGGCCTCCAAGAGACCCAGTACTTC.

The J gene is TRBJ2-7, the V gene TRBV15; D gene ambiguous. The CDR3 loop spans 13 amino acids. From germline, CDR1 is LNHNV and CDR2 YYDKDF (reference sequence). V was pared by 0 bases and J by 6 bases, with 9 bases between. CDR3 nucleotide sequence: TGTGCCACCAGCAGAGATTTACAAGGCGAGCAGTACTTC. It translates to CATSRDLQGEQYF.

This chain uses TRBV6-2 or TRBV6-3 with TRBJ1-2; TRBD1 agrees at 7 bases. The CDR3 is 11 amino acids. V shed 6 bases and J 7 bases; nucleotides not matched to a gene: 2. The germline gives CDR1 MNHEY, CDR2 SVGEGT. In DNA, the CDR3 is TGTGCCAGCAGGCGACAGGGTGGCTACACCTTC. As protein: CASRRQGGYTF.

The chain carries TRBV27 and TRBJ1-2, with D unresolved. The CDR3 sequence is 13 residues long. Trimming pared 5 bases from V and 8 bases from J, leaving 15 bases between. Looked up from germline, CDR1 is MNHEY and CDR2 is SMNVEV (reference sequence). The CDR3 sequence: CASSMTGLRGYTF. The CDR3 DNA sequence: TGTGCCAGCAGTATGACTGGTCTAAGGGGCTACACCTTC.

This clonotype is judged medium-sized. The genes are TRBV20-1 and TRBJ2-5; 7 bases line up with TRBD1. V shed 7 bases and J 5 bases; nucleotides not matched to a gene: 10. CDR3 length: 13 amino acids. Looked up from germline, CDR1 is DFQATT and CDR2 is SNEGSKA (reference sequence). The CDR3 here is CSVDREGRETQYF. In DNA form, the CDR3 reads TGCAGTGTTGACAGGGAAGGCAGGGAGACCCAGTACTTC.

The chain employs TRBV24-1 and TRBJ2-1; D unresolved. The V end lost 0 bases, the J end lost 7 bases, and 6 bases lay between the germline ends. Germline V gene data show CDR1 as KGHDR and CDR2 as SFDVKD. The CDR3 loop spans 13 amino acids. CDR3 in amino acids: CATSDLASNEQFF. The CDR3 nucleotides read TGTGCCACCAGTGATTTGGCCTCGAATGAGCAGTTCTTC.

This clonotype was recorded a few times. The chain employs TRBV6-1 and TRBJ1-2; 9 bases align to TRBD1. This CDR3 comprises 14 residues. Germline loops: CDR1 MNHNS, CDR2 SASEGT. The J segment lost 8 bases and the V segment lost 7 bases, leaving 11 bases of the junction unmatched. The chain's CDR3 is CASTRTGGAWGYTF. The CDR3 DNA follows: TGTGCCAGCACCCGCACAGGGGGCGCATGGGGCTACACCTTC.

This clonotype ranks as medium-sized. The rearrangement joins TRBV20-1 to TRBJ2-7; 7 bases are a match to TRBD1. The CDR3 is made up of 12 amino acids. The J segment lost 0 bases and the V segment lost 6 bases, leaving 2 bases of the junction unmatched. Germline CDR1 reads DFQATT; CDR2 reads SNEGSKA (reference sequence). In DNA form, the CDR3 reads TGCAGTGCACGGGACAGCTCCTACGAGCAGTACTTC. Translation: CSARDSSYEQYF.

This clonotype is categorized as medium-sized (0.01 to 0.1%). The chain recombines TRBV20-1 with TRBJ1-5; D possibly corresponds to TRBD1 (5 bases). CDR3 length equals 13 residues. Between the trimmed V and J ends, which lost 1 base and 3 bases, there was a span of 7 bases. Germline CDR1 and CDR2: DFQATT and SNEGSKA (reference sequence). The CDR3 loop reads CSARGDLNQPQHF. DNA for the CDR3: TGCAGTGCTAGAGGGGACCTCAATCAGCCCCAGCATTTT.

This clonotype was seen only a few times. V gene TRBV6-1 combines with J gene TRBJ2-5; D may match TRBD1 or TRBD2 (5 bases each). The germline V gene encodes CDR1 MNHNS and CDR2 SASEGT. The V end was cut by 7 bases, the J end by 7 bases, with 22 bases between. The CDR3 consists of 15 residues. DNA for the CDR3: TGTGCCAGCATGGTTGACAGTGAGGGGAAAGGGACCCAGTACTTC. This sequence encodes CASMVDSEGKGTQYF.

CDR3 region: CASSVETNYGYTF. The DNA for the CDR3 is TGTGCCAGCAGTGTAGAGACTAACTATGGCTACACCTTC. J is TRBJ1-2 and V is TRBV6-1; D unclear. The CDR3 sequence is 13 residues long. Trimming shortened V by 4 bases and J by 0 bases, and 6 bases separated the two germline ends. Germline V gene data show CDR1 as MNHNS and CDR2 as SASEGT.

This clonotype was seen more than once but under ten times. The chain recombines TRBV15 with TRBJ1-2; D remains ambiguous. Per the germline V gene, CDR1 is LNHNV and CDR2 is YYDKDF (reference sequence). The CDR3 runs to 12 residues. V was cut by 2 bases and J by 8 bases, with 9 bases left in between. The CDR3 region has the DNA TGTGCCACCAGCAGAAACGCGGGAGGCTACACCTTC. It encodes CATSRNAGGYTF.

V usage is TRBV20-1 and J usage is TRBJ1-1; weak D call: TRBD1 (6 bases). The germline V gene has CDR1 DFQATT and CDR2 SNEGSKA (reference sequence). The CDR3 loop spans 13 amino acids. V lost 1 base to trimming and J lost 4 bases, with 10 bases between them. CDR3 residues: CSARADRTTEAFF. The CDR3 DNA reads TGCAGTGCTAGAGCGGACAGAACCACTGAAGCTTTCTTT.

The J gene is TRBJ1-6, the V gene TRBV6-5; no clear D. V lost 2 bases, J lost 8 bases, and 4 bases lay in between. The CDR3 has 12 amino acids. In germline, CDR1 is MNHEY, CDR2 SVGAGI. The CDR3 loop is CASSYGDSPLHF. In nucleotides, the CDR3 is TGTGCCAGCAGTTACGGGGATTCACCCCTCCACTTT.

This clonotype was found a few times. The chain uses TRBV27 and TRBJ2-7; D may be TRBD1 (5 bases). This CDR3 contains 14 residues. Germline V gene data show CDR1 as MNHEY and CDR2 as SMNVEV (reference sequence). The V and J ends lost 5 bases and 7 bases respectively, with 18 bases between them. The CDR3 DNA sequence: TGTGCCAGCAGTCCCCTTAGGGGCTTCGAGGAGCAGTACTTC. Protein product: CASSPLRGFEEQYF.

This clonotype was observed a handful of times. The chain has TRBV20-1 and TRBJ2-1, with unresolved D. Between the trimmed V and J ends, which lost 5 bases and 5 bases, there was a span of 10 bases. Germline V gene sequence: CDR1 DFQATT, CDR2 SNEGSKA (reference sequence). The CDR3 has 12 amino acids. Here the CDR3 reads CSASAVDNEQFF. The CDR3, as DNA: TGCAGTGCTTCGGCGGTTGACAATGAGCAGTTCTTC.

V gene TRBV27 combines with J gene TRBJ1-6; the D gene is possibly TRBD1 (6 bases). The V end was cut by 5 bases, the J end by 3 bases, with 11 bases between. The germline gives CDR1 MNHEY, CDR2 SMNVEV (reference sequence). The length of the CDR3 is 15 residues. CDR3 coding DNA: TGTGCCAGCAGTGGACAGAGCCTCTATAATTCACCCCTCCACTTT. Translation gives CASSGQSLYNSPLHF.

This chain connects TRBV6-1 to TRBJ2-5, with 8 bases matching TRBD2. V was clipped by 4 bases and J by 5 bases; unmatched bases: 12. Germline CDR1 is MNHNS and CDR2 is SASEGT. The CDR3 is 16 residues long. In DNA, the CDR3 is TGTGCCAGCAGTGCCCTAGGCCTTTCGGGGGGGGAGACCCAGTACTTC. As protein: CASSALGLSGGETQYF.

For this clonotype: As the CDR3 is not closed by the conserved phenylalanine or tryptophan, this likely results from a read error. The J gene is TRBJ2-7, the V gene TRBV6-1; TRBD1 is a possible D gene (5 bases). Germline CDR1 reads MNHNS; CDR2 reads SASEGT. Trimming shortened V by 7 bases and J by 7 bases, and 14 bases separated the two germline ends. The CDR3 sequence is 12 residues long. CDR3 sequence (DNA): TGTGCCAGCACCAACGTGCGGACAGAGCAGTACTCC. It specifies CASTNVRTEQYS.

V is TRBV7-8 and J is TRBJ2-7, with 10 bases identical to TRBD1. CDR3 length equals 13 residues. CDR1 SGHVS and CDR2 FQNEAQ come from the germline V gene. V was clipped by 5 bases and J by 6 bases; unmatched bases: 4. Here the CDR3 DNA reads TGTGCCAGCAGCCGGGACAGGGGCCGCGAGCAGTACTTC. As protein: CASSRDRGREQYF.

On this clonotype itself: A read error may be the cause here, since a much bigger clone is one base away. The chain recombines TRBV7-9 with TRBJ1-2, with a possible D match to TRBD1 (6 bases). The CDR3 extends over 11 amino acids. CDR1 and CDR2 (germline): SEHNR, FQNEAQ (reference sequence). V dropped 4 bases and J dropped 8 bases, with 8 bases sitting between them. The DNA of the CDR3 is TGTGCCAGCAGCTCAGGGGAAGGCTACACCTTC. Translation gives CASSSGEGYTF.

This clonotype was seen only once. The J gene is TRBJ2-7, the V gene TRBV11-3; 9 positions agree with TRBD1. CDR1 and CDR2 from the germline V gene are SGHNT and YENEEA. The CDR3 extends over 14 amino acids. J lost 6 bases, V lost 5 bases, and 8 bases had no gene match. The DNA for the CDR3 is TGTGCCAGCAGCCCGGGACAGGGTTCGTCCGAGCAGTACTTC. Translation: CASSPGQGSSEQYF. Looking up the rest from reference TRBV11-3 and TRBJ2-7 gives the full variable domain: EAGVVQSPRYKIIEKKQPVAFWCNPISGHNTLYWYLQNLGQGPELLIRYENEEAVDDSQLPKDRFSAERLKGVDSTLKIQPAELGDSAVYLCASSPGQGSSEQYFGPGTRLTVT.

The rearrangement joins TRBV20-1 to TRBJ2-7; a possible D gene is TRBD2 (5 bases). This CDR3 comprises 14 residues. Trimming took off 7 bases at V and 0 bases at J, with 16 bases between the two ends. Germline CDR1 and CDR2: DFQATT and SNEGSKA (reference sequence). The CDR3 coding sequence is TGCAGTGTGGCGGTGGGAGACTACTCCTACGAGCAGTACTTC. Protein product: CSVAVGDYSYEQYF.

This clonotype was observed a handful of times. The J gene is TRBJ2-7, the V gene TRBV7-2; tentatively, D is TRBD1 or TRBD2 (5 bases each). This CDR3 region has 13 residues. V lost 5 bases to trimming and J lost 7 bases, with 15 bases between them. Germline V gives CDR1 SGHTA, CDR2 FQGNSA. The CDR3 DNA is TGTGCCAGCAGCCCCCGGGACGGCTTAGAGCAGTACTTC. This gives the protein CASSPRDGLEQYF.

This clonotype was picked up a small number of times. V usage is TRBV20-1 and J usage is TRBJ1-5, with a weak D call TRBD1 (6 bases). The V end was cut by 5 bases, the J end by 4 bases, with 9 bases between. The CDR3 covers 12 residues. Germline values: CDR1 DFQATT, CDR2 SNEGSKA (reference sequence). The CDR3 sequence: CSARGANQPQHF. DNA of the CDR3: TGCAGTGCTCGGGGGGCAAATCAGCCCCAGCATTTT.

This chain uses TRBV7-2 with TRBJ1-2; no reliable D call. The CDR3 is 15 residues long. Germline V gene data show CDR1 as SGHTA and CDR2 as FQGNSA. V dropped 5 bases and J dropped 1 base, with 14 bases sitting between them. DNA of the CDR3: TGTGCCAGCAGCCTCACTTGGACCGATAACTATGGCTACACCTTC. This translates into CASSLTWTDNYGYTF.

The rearrangement joins TRBV15 to TRBJ1-5; D may be TRBD1 (5 bases). The V and J ends lost 0 bases and 8 bases respectively, with 8 bases between them. Germline V CDR1 and CDR2: LNHNV, YYDKDF (reference sequence). CDR3 size: 13 residues. The CDR3 coding sequence is TGTGCCACCAGCAGAGATCCCAGGGAGCCCCAGCATTTT. This sequence encodes CATSRDPREPQHF.